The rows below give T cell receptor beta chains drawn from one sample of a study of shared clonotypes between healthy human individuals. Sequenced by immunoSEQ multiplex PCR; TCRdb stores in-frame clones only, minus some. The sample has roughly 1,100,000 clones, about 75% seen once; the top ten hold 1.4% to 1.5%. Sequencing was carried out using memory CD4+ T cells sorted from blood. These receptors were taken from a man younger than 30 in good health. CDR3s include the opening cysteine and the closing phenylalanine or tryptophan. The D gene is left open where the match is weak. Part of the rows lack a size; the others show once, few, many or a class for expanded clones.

CDR3aa: CASTRYSNQPQHF; CDR3nt: TGTGCCAGCACACGGTATAGCAATCAGCCCCAGCATTTT; j_gene: TRBJ1-5; abundance: .; v_gene: TRBV2; d_gene: .
CDR3aa: CASSQGSRLAGSTDTQYF; CDR3nt: TGCGCCAGCAGCCAAGGTTCCCGACTAGCGGGGTCCACAGATACGCAGTATTTT; j_gene: TRBJ2-3; abundance: once; v_gene: TRBV4-3; d_gene: TRBD2
CDR3aa: CASSWDRPNTGELFF; CDR3nt: TGCGCCAGCAGCTGGGACAGGCCGAACACCGGGGAGCTGTTTTTT; j_gene: TRBJ2-2; abundance: many; v_gene: TRBV5-1; d_gene: TRBD1
CDR3aa: CASSLTGGPETQYF; CDR3nt: TGCGCCAGCAGTCTGACAGGGGGCCCGGAGACCCAGTACTTC; j_gene: TRBJ2-5; abundance: .; v_gene: TRBV5-1; d_gene: TRBD1
CDR3aa: CASSYPGTGHYGYTF; CDR3nt: TGTGCCAGCAGTTACCCCGGGACAGGACACTATGGCTACACCTTC; j_gene: TRBJ1-2; abundance: .; v_gene: TRBV25-1; d_gene: TRBD1
CDR3aa: CASSPTGISTDTQYF; CDR3nt: TGTGCCAGCAGCCCGACCGGGATTAGCACAGATACGCAGTATTTT; j_gene: TRBJ2-3; abundance: .; v_gene: TRBV7-2; d_gene: .
CDR3aa: CASSRDFPNSPLHF; CDR3nt: TGTGCCAGCAGCCGGGACTTCCCAAATTCACCCCTCCACTTT; j_gene: TRBJ1-6; abundance: .; v_gene: TRBV5-6; d_gene: .
CDR3aa: CASRELTGSEETQYF; CDR3nt: TGTGCCAGCAGAGAACTGACAGGTTCGGAAGAGACCCAGTACTTC; j_gene: TRBJ2-5; abundance: .; v_gene: TRBV2; d_gene: .
CDR3aa: CASSSSAYYEQYF; CDR3nt: TGTGCCAGCAGTTCTAGCGCCTACTACGAGCAGTACTTC; j_gene: TRBJ2-7; abundance: .; v_gene: TRBV6-5; d_gene: .
CDR3aa: CASSHVGAASGQYSYEQYF; CDR3nt: TGTGCCAGCAGCCATGTGGGAGCAGCTAGCGGCCAATACTCCTACGAGCAGTACTTC; j_gene: TRBJ2-7; abundance: few; v_gene: TRBV4-2; d_gene: TRBD2
CDR3aa: CASSAGTGRGGYTF; CDR3nt: TGTGCCAGCAGTGCCGGGACAGGAAGGGGCGGCTACACCTTC; j_gene: TRBJ1-2; abundance: once; v_gene: TRBV6-6; d_gene: TRBD1
CDR3aa: CASSARDSSTDTQYF; CDR3nt: TGTGCCAGCAGCGCCCGGGACAGCAGCACAGATACGCAGTATTTT; j_gene: TRBJ2-3; abundance: once; v_gene: TRBV7-8; d_gene: TRBD1
CDR3aa: CASSLLAESYEQYF; CDR3nt: TGCGCCAGCAGCTTGTTGGCGGAGTCCTACGAGCAGTACTTC; j_gene: TRBJ2-7; abundance: once; v_gene: TRBV5-1; d_gene: .
CDR3aa: CAWSRDLGSGNTIYF; CDR3nt: TGTGCCTGGAGTAGGGACCTCGGCTCTGGAAACACCATATATTTT; j_gene: TRBJ1-3; abundance: .; v_gene: TRBV30; d_gene: .
CDR3aa: CSVDDSEGKLFF; CDR3nt: TGCAGCGTTGACGACAGCGAGGGAAAACTGTTTTTT; j_gene: TRBJ1-4; abundance: .; v_gene: TRBV29-1; d_gene: .
CDR3aa: CASSVTEGQGNYGYTF; CDR3nt: TGTGCCAGCAGTGTGACGGAGGGACAGGGGAACTATGGCTACACCTTC; j_gene: TRBJ1-2; abundance: .; v_gene: TRBV6-1; d_gene: TRBD1
CDR3aa: CASSDQGSKQTQYF; CDR3nt: TGTGCCAGCAGTGATCAGGGGTCTAAGCAGACCCAGTACTTC; j_gene: TRBJ2-5; abundance: .; v_gene: TRBV25-1; d_gene: .
CDR3aa: CASSRDRGNEQFF; CDR3nt: TGTGCTAGCAGCCGTGACAGAGGCAATGAGCAGTTCTTC; j_gene: TRBJ2-1; abundance: .; v_gene: TRBV7-7; d_gene: .
CDR3aa: CAGSFGQGSSTDTQHF; CDR3nt: TGTGCCGGCAGCTTTGGACAGGGCTCTAGCACAGATACGCAGCATTTT; j_gene: TRBJ1-5; abundance: .; v_gene: TRBV5-4; d_gene: TRBD1
CDR3aa: CASSGTREGEQYF; CDR3nt: TGTGCCAGCTCAGGGACTAGAGAAGGGGAGCAGTACTTC; j_gene: TRBJ2-7; abundance: .; v_gene: TRBV18; d_gene: TRBD2
CDR3aa: CSADPPTSGGRETQYF; CDR3nt: TGCAGCGCGGACCCCCCGACTAGCGGGGGAAGAGAGACCCAGTACTTC; j_gene: TRBJ2-5; abundance: .; v_gene: TRBV29-1; d_gene: TRBD2
CDR3aa: CASSGRTGRNQPQHF; CDR3nt: TGTGCCAGTAGTGGCAGGACAGGCCGAAATCAGCCCCAGCATTTT; j_gene: TRBJ1-5; abundance: .; v_gene: TRBV19; d_gene: TRBD1
CDR3aa: CASSGESYNSPLHF; CDR3nt: TGTGCCAGCAGTGGCGAGAGCTATAATTCACCCCTCCACTTT; j_gene: TRBJ1-6; abundance: .; v_gene: TRBV2; d_gene: .
CDR3aa: CASSLETDPRQYF; CDR3nt: TGCGCCAGCAGCTTGGAAACAGACCCTCGGCAGTACTTC; j_gene: TRBJ2-7; abundance: .; v_gene: TRBV5-1; d_gene: .
CDR3aa: CASSPPMAQETQYF; CDR3nt: TGTGCCAGCTCACCACCGATGGCTCAAGAGACCCAGTACTTC; j_gene: TRBJ2-5; abundance: .; v_gene: TRBV18; d_gene: .
CDR3aa: CASSRAAGYTEAFF; CDR3nt: TGTGCCAGCAGCCGCGCGGCGGGGTACACTGAAGCTTTCTTT; j_gene: TRBJ1-1; abundance: few; v_gene: TRBV6-6; d_gene: .
CDR3aa: CASSLDYSYEQYF; CDR3nt: TGTGCCAGCAGCTTAGATTACTCCTACGAGCAGTACTTC; j_gene: TRBJ2-7; abundance: .; v_gene: TRBV7-2; d_gene: .
CDR3aa: CASSRDSASYEQYF; CDR3nt: TGTGCCAGCAGCCGGGACAGTGCATCCTACGAGCAGTACTTC; j_gene: TRBJ2-7; abundance: once; v_gene: TRBV7-9; d_gene: TRBD1
CDR3aa: CASSLKGRGGSDTQYF; CDR3nt: TGTGCCAGCAGCCTAAAAGGTCGGGGGGGCTCAGATACGCAGTATTTT; j_gene: TRBJ2-3; abundance: .; v_gene: TRBV7-3; d_gene: TRBD2
CDR3aa: CSVEDPGDVLTF; CDR3nt: TGCAGCGTTGAAGATCCTGGGGACGTCCTGACTTTC; j_gene: TRBJ2-6; abundance: few; v_gene: TRBV29-1; d_gene: .
CDR3aa: CSVSEGTQGGYTF; CDR3nt: TGCAGCGTCTCCGAGGGGACCCAGGGAGGCTACACCTTC; j_gene: TRBJ1-2; abundance: .; v_gene: TRBV29-1; d_gene: .
CDR3aa: CASSLVGSEYNEQFF; CDR3nt: TGTGCCAGCAGCTTAGTTGGTAGCGAATACAATGAGCAGTTCTTC; j_gene: TRBJ2-1; abundance: .; v_gene: TRBV11-2; d_gene: .
CDR3aa: CASSSGTGVSEQYF; CDR3nt: TGTGCCAGCAGCTCCGGGACAGGGGTTAGCGAGCAGTACTTC; j_gene: TRBJ2-7; abundance: .; v_gene: TRBV7-9; d_gene: TRBD1
CDR3aa: CASSIVQGARAKNIQYF; CDR3nt: TGTGCCAGTAGTATAGTACAGGGGGCGAGGGCCAAAAACATTCAGTACTTC; j_gene: TRBJ2-4; abundance: .; v_gene: TRBV19; d_gene: TRBD1
CDR3aa: CASSMGLAGVPDTQYF; CDR3nt: TGTGCCAGTAGTATGGGACTAGCGGGAGTTCCAGATACGCAGTATTTT; j_gene: TRBJ2-3; abundance: once; v_gene: TRBV19; d_gene: TRBD2
CDR3aa: CASSRHLGGSNQPQHF; CDR3nt: TGTGCCAGCAGCCGGCATCTAGGTGGTAGCAATCAGCCCCAGCATTTT; j_gene: TRBJ1-5; abundance: .; v_gene: TRBV2; d_gene: .
CDR3aa: CASTDFDRVSEKLFF; CDR3nt: TGTGCCAGCACCGACTTCGACAGGGTTAGTGAAAAACTGTTTTTT; j_gene: TRBJ1-4; abundance: .; v_gene: TRBV28; d_gene: TRBD1
CDR3aa: CASSQDGSYNSPLHF; CDR3nt: TGCGCCAGCAGCCAAGACGGGAGCTATAATTCACCCCTCCACTTT; j_gene: TRBJ1-6; abundance: .; v_gene: TRBV4-3; d_gene: .
CDR3aa: CASSSTSGTGVYEQYF; CDR3nt: TGCGCCAGCAGCTCTACGTCCGGGACAGGGGTTTACGAGCAGTACTTC; j_gene: TRBJ2-7; abundance: .; v_gene: TRBV5-1; d_gene: TRBD1
CDR3aa: CASSLEEGLYGYTF; CDR3nt: TGTGCCAGCAGCTTAGAAGAGGGTCTCTATGGCTACACCTTC; j_gene: TRBJ1-2; abundance: .; v_gene: TRBV7-2; d_gene: .
CDR3aa: CASRELAGDTDTQYF; CDR3nt: TGTGCCAGCAGGGAACTAGCGGGGGACACAGATACGCAGTATTTT; j_gene: TRBJ2-3; abundance: once; v_gene: TRBV6-1; d_gene: TRBD2
CDR3aa: CASSFQRPTPSTDTQYF; CDR3nt: TGTGCCAGCAGTTTCCAGCGGCCAACCCCTAGCACAGATACGCAGTATTTT; j_gene: TRBJ2-3; abundance: once; v_gene: TRBV27; d_gene: .
CDR3aa: CASSLAAVKDEQYF; CDR3nt: TGTGCCAGCAGCTTAGCGGCCGTAAAGGACGAGCAGTACTTC; j_gene: TRBJ2-7; abundance: .; v_gene: TRBV7-8; d_gene: .
CDR3aa: CASSKQRTGDYYGYTF; CDR3nt: TGTGCCAGCTCGAAACAGCGAACAGGGGATTACTATGGCTACACCTTC; j_gene: TRBJ1-2; abundance: .; v_gene: TRBV18; d_gene: TRBD1
CDR3aa: CASSGIRGSPLHF; CDR3nt: TGTGCCAGCAGCGGGATCAGGGGTTCACCCCTCCACTTT; j_gene: TRBJ1-6; abundance: .; v_gene: TRBV9; d_gene: .
CDR3aa: CATDDRGGNYGYTF; CDR3nt: TGTGCCACAGATGACAGGGGGGGAAACTATGGCTACACCTTC; j_gene: TRBJ1-2; abundance: .; v_gene: TRBV28; d_gene: TRBD1
CDR3aa: CSVLRTPMNTEAFF; CDR3nt: TGCAGCGTCCTTCGGACGCCCATGAACACTGAAGCTTTCTTT; j_gene: TRBJ1-1; abundance: .; v_gene: TRBV29-1; d_gene: .
CDR3aa: CASSVTGGEGTQYF; CDR3nt: TGTGCCAGTAGTGTGACTGGGGGGGAGGGTACGCAGTATTTT; j_gene: TRBJ2-3; abundance: .; v_gene: TRBV19; d_gene: TRBD2
CDR3aa: CASSTKRGQGVTGELFF; CDR3nt: TGTGCCAGCAGTACAAAAAGGGGACAGGGAGTAACCGGGGAGCTGTTTTTT; j_gene: TRBJ2-2; abundance: .; v_gene: TRBV5-6; d_gene: TRBD1
CDR3aa: CASSRPGGPTDTQYF; CDR3nt: TGCGCCAGCAGCCGTCCGGGGGGTCCCACAGATACGCAGTATTTT; j_gene: TRBJ2-3; abundance: .; v_gene: TRBV5-1; d_gene: TRBD2
CDR3aa: CAWSVTGGSSPLHF; CDR3nt: TGTGCCTGGAGTGTGACAGGGGGTTCGTCACCCCTCCACTTT; j_gene: TRBJ1-6; abundance: .; v_gene: TRBV30; d_gene: TRBD1
CDR3aa: CASSVDSGTTGWETQYF; CDR3nt: TGTGCCAGCAGCGTAGACTCCGGGACTACCGGTTGGGAGACCCAGTACTTC; j_gene: TRBJ2-5; abundance: .; v_gene: TRBV9; d_gene: TRBD2
CDR3aa: CASSLERAVRELFF; CDR3nt: TGCGCCAGCAGCTTAGAAAGGGCCGTTCGGGAGCTGTTTTTT; j_gene: TRBJ2-2; abundance: .; v_gene: TRBV5-1; d_gene: .
CDR3aa: CASSPGLAVETQYF; CDR3nt: TGTGCCAGCAGCCCGGGACTAGCGGTAGAGACCCAGTACTTC; j_gene: TRBJ2-5; abundance: .; v_gene: TRBV7-2; d_gene: TRBD2
CDR3aa: CASSEVLDRVTEAFF; CDR3nt: TGTGCCAGCAGTGAAGTCTTGGACAGGGTCACTGAAGCTTTCTTT; j_gene: TRBJ1-1; abundance: once; v_gene: TRBV2; d_gene: TRBD1
CDR3aa: CASSLLEGLYEQYF; CDR3nt: TGTGCCAGCAGCTTACTGGAGGGCCTCTACGAGCAGTACTTC; j_gene: TRBJ2-7; abundance: .; v_gene: TRBV11-2; d_gene: .
CDR3aa: CASSLWVGFETDTQYF; CDR3nt: TGTGCCAGCAGCTTATGGGTCGGGTTTGAGACAGATACGCAGTATTTT; j_gene: TRBJ2-3; abundance: .; v_gene: TRBV7-9; d_gene: .
CDR3aa: CASSVDLSSYNEQFF; CDR3nt: TGTGCCAGCAGCGTAGATCTAAGCTCCTACAATGAGCAGTTCTTC; j_gene: TRBJ2-1; abundance: .; v_gene: TRBV9; d_gene: .
CDR3aa: CASSFYGEREAFF; CDR3nt: TGTGCCAGCAGTTTCTACGGCGAAAGGGAAGCTTTCTTT; j_gene: TRBJ1-1; abundance: .; v_gene: TRBV27; d_gene: .